These 13 T cell receptor beta chains were all obtained from the same sample, sequenced in a study of T cell clonotyping in hematopoietic cell transplantation. Profiling relied on immunoSEQ multiplex PCR, and the TCRdb table lists in-frame clones only, not all of them. The table has about 9,700 clones, about 79% seen once; the top ten hold 16%. The source was PBMCs, collected 180 days after allogeneic stem cell transplant. These receptor sequences come from a male patient aged 40 to 50 who had an allogeneic stem cell transplant from a related donor, so the T cells may come from the graft donor. Some clones in this sample may be carry-over from other donors' samples.

A few counts support this clone. The chain couples TRBV7-6 to TRBJ2-5; possibly TRBD2 for D (7 bases). Germline CDR1 SGHVS, CDR2 FNYEAQ. The V end lost 5 bases, the J end lost 0 bases, and 25 bases lay between the germline ends. This CDR3 region has 19 residues. The CDR3, as DNA: TGTGCCAGCAGCCAAACTACCGCTGGGGGGGCGATGTACCAAGAGACCCAGTACTTC. Protein sequence: CASSQTTAGGAMYQETQYF.

V and J are TRBV19 and TRBJ1-5, with D possibly TRBD1 on 5 matching bases. The germline gives CDR1 LNHDA, CDR2 SQIVND (reference sequence). The CDR3 is 15 residues long. The V end was cut by 6 bases, the J end by 3 bases, with 15 bases between. The CDR3 nucleotides are TGTGCCAGTAGCTTGATGTGGGGCAACAATCAGCCCCAGCATTTT. It codes for CASSLMWGNNQPQHF. The variable domain in full, completed from reference TRBV19 and TRBJ1-5, reads DGGITQSPKYLFRKEGQNVTLSCEQNLNHDAMYWYRQDPGQGLRLIYYSQIVNDFQKGDIAEGYSVSREKKESFPLTVTSAQKNPTAFYLCASSLMWGNNQPQHFGDGTRLSIL.

V gene TRBV7-2 combines with J gene TRBJ1-2; perhaps TRBD1 as D (6 bases). CDR3 length equals 14 residues. Trimming took off 6 bases at V and 6 bases at J, with 17 bases between the two ends. Germline CDR1 reads SGHTA; CDR2 reads FQGNSA. The CDR3 sequence: CASRPTLWTDGYTF. The CDR3 DNA sequence: TGTGCCAGCAGGCCAACACTCTGGACAGATGGCTACACCTTC.

The chain joins TRBV30 to TRBJ1-2; D possibly corresponds to TRBD1 (6 bases). The germline V and J ends were trimmed by 0 bases and 5 bases, with 19 bases remaining between them. Germline values: CDR1 GTSNPN, CDR2 SVGIG (reference sequence). CDR3 size: 16 residues. In DNA, the CDR3 is TGTGCCTGGAGTGTAATTAGACGGGGGGCCGATTATGGCTACACCTTC. Protein: CAWSVIRRGADYGYTF.

This rearrangement joins TRBV5-1 to TRBJ1-1; D is perhaps TRBD1 (6 bases). This CDR3 has 16 residues. Trimming removed 1 base from V and 3 bases from J, with 16 bases in between. CDR1 and CDR2 (germline): SGHRS, YFSETQ. CDR3 residues: CASSLTNRDTHTEAFF. For the CDR3, the DNA is TGCGCCAGCAGCTTGACCAACCGGGACACACACACTGAAGCTTTCTTT.

The J gene is TRBJ1-2, the V gene TRBV28, with D perhaps TRBD1 (6 bases). Germline-derived CDR1 and CDR2 are MDHEN and SYDVKM. V gave up 6 bases and J gave up 4 bases, with 6 bases separating them. The CDR3 is 11 amino acids. As DNA, the CDR3 is TGTGCCAGCAGGGACAGCTATGGCTACACCTTC. Amino acid sequence: CASRDSYGYTF.

A single count supports this clone. The rearrangement links TRBV28 to TRBJ2-1; 11 nucleotides align to TRBD2. V was clipped by 6 bases and J by 9 bases; unmatched bases: 10. This CDR3 contains 15 residues. Germline CDR1 MDHEN, CDR2 SYDVKM. Here the CDR3 DNA reads TGTGCCAGCAGCGCTCGACTAGCGGGGTATTCTGAGCAGTTCTTC. Its translation is CASSARLAGYSEQFF.

This clone was seen only a few times. The CDR3 loop reads CASSSRTDPNYGYTF. The CDR3 DNA is TGTGCCAGCAGCTCTAGGACGGATCCCAACTATGGCTACACCTTC. This chain connects TRBV9 to TRBJ1-2; no clear D gene. The CDR3 has 15 amino acids. Germline V gives CDR1 SGDLS, CDR2 YYNGEE. Trimming took 4 bases from V and 2 from J, leaving 15 bases between them.

On this clone: The sample contains more than one DNA sequence encoding this CDR3. The chain combines TRBV30 with TRBJ2-3; D may correspond to TRBD1 or TRBD2 (5 bases each). The length of the CDR3 is 12 residues. With 5 bases removed from V and 3 bases from J, the gap between germline ends came to 9 bases. Germline V gene sequence: CDR1 GTSNPN, CDR2 SVGIG (reference sequence). The CDR3 reads CAWGTPTDTQYF. The CDR3 nucleotides are TGTGCCTGGGGGACGCCGACAGATACGCAGTATTTT.

The chain recombines TRBV21-1 with TRBJ1-5; no DNA check was done on the table's D call, TRBD1. TRBV21-1 is listed as a pseudogene. The CDR3 consists of 21 residues. CDR3 amino acids: CASSISTPGQGTPPSNQPQHF. CDR3 sequence (DNA): TGTGCCAGCAGCATATCTACCCCGGGACAGGGGACACCCCCTAGCAATCAGCCCCAGCATTTT.

In this sample, this clone turned up once. This sequence joins TRBV6-6 and TRBJ2-1; the match to TRBD1 covers 7 bases. V was pared by 1 base and J by 4 bases, with 4 bases of the junction left unmatched. The CDR3 spans 15 residues. Germline CDR1 MNHNY, CDR2 SVGAGI (reference sequence). The CDR3 coding sequence is TGTGCCAGCAGTTACTTGGGACAGCAGTACAATGAGCAGTTCTTC. This gives the protein CASSYLGQQYNEQFF.

For the CDR3, the DNA is TGTGCCTGGAGTCTTTTTGGGACAGGGGGGTTCGAGCAGTACTTC. Protein sequence: CAWSLFGTGGFEQYF. The chain links TRBV30 to TRBJ2-7; 11 bases match TRBD1. The germline V gene encodes CDR1 GTSNPN and CDR2 SVGIG (reference sequence). Germline trimming cut 2 bases from V and 6 bases from J; bases unmatched to any gene: 9. The CDR3 contains 15 residues.

V usage is TRBV13 and J usage is TRBJ1-2, with D hard to call. The CDR3 spans 13 residues. V lost 6 bases, J lost 14 bases, and 22 bases lay in between. Germline CDR1 reads PRHDT; CDR2 reads FYEKMQ (reference sequence). Here the CDR3 reads CASRAAGVIVDTF. The CDR3 coding sequence is TGTGCCAGCAGGGCGGCGGGCGTTATAGTTGATACCTTC. Variable domain in full (rest from reference TRBV13 and TRBJ1-2): AAGVIQSPRHLIKEKRETATLKCYPIPRHDTVYWYQQGPGQDPQFLISFYEKMQSDKGSIPDRFSAQQFSDYHSELNMSSLELGDSALYFCASRAAGVIVDTFGSGTRLTVV.